The rows below give T cell receptor beta chains drawn from one sample of a study of response to subunit inactivated influenza vaccine. Via MiXCR, TCRdb re-called the RT-PCR reads, giving one row per CDR3 protein. Of approximately 730,000 distinct CDR3 sequences detected, approximately 15% appear once; the ten largest clones hold roughly 6.4%. The source was PBMCs from blood, collected approximately 15 days before vaccination. These TCRs come from a man in his fifties or sixties who received an inactivated influenza vaccine. The conserved cysteine and the conserved F or W are not part of the CDR3 here. The order of the fields is J gene, V gene, CDR3 protein.

J: TRBJ2-2
V: TRBV25-1
CDR3: ASSERGALTGELF

J: TRBJ2-7
V: TRBV6-5
CDR3: ASSYSRLAGGYEQY

J: TRBJ2-3
V: TRBV11-1
CDR3: ASSLRTSRADTQY

J: TRBJ2-2
V: TRBV7-6
CDR3: ASSPFGGPGELF

J: TRBJ2-7
V: TRBV7-8
CDR3: ASSLVGTGPLKY

J: TRBJ2-7
V: TRBV20-1
CDR3: SARGTSGEQRPYEQY

J: TRBJ2-7
V: TRBV25-1
CDR3: ASSGAPGQGGFYEQY

J: TRBJ1-4
V: TRBV20-1
CDR3: SAQSGTGNEKLF

J: TRBJ1-2
V: TRBV6-5
CDR3: ASSYSTAGIYGYT

J: TRBJ1-1
V: TRBV5-1
CDR3: ASSNPPGQGNTEAF

J: TRBJ2-1
V: TRBV5-1
CDR3: ASSFGTSGPYNEQF

J: TRBJ2-7
V: TRBV20-1
CDR3: SAPGGAGGLNEQY

J: TRBJ2-1
V: TRBV27
CDR3: ASRRDRVSNEQF

J: TRBJ2-2
V: TRBV4-2
CDR3: ASSQDHPNGELF

J: TRBJ2-3
V: TRBV20-1
CDR3: SARVGGQGRGYAY

J: TRBJ2-5
V: TRBV4-3
CDR3: ASSQDLPRGSQETQY

J: TRBJ2-7
V: TRBV6-1
CDR3: ASSEIQGSYEQY

J: TRBJ1-2
V: TRBV20-1
CDR3: SATGRIGGYT

J: TRBJ1-1
V: TRBV10-2
CDR3: ASKTRQGSEAF

J: TRBJ2-5
V: TRBV4-3
CDR3: ASSQQLGGQETQY

J: TRBJ2-7
V: TRBV6-2/TRBV6-3
CDR3: ASSYSLRQAGYSYEQY

J: TRBJ2-4
V: TRBV11-2
CDR3: ASSLVGAGGKVVPKNIQY

J: TRBJ2-4
V: TRBV2
CDR3: ASSERRVAKNIQY

J: TRBJ2-3
V: TRBV5-8
CDR3: ASSLALAELDTQY

J: TRBJ2-7
V: TRBV20-1
CDR3: SARTSGRGNEQY

J: TRBJ2-3
V: TRBV28
CDR3: ASSPGYGRGLSAWTDTQY

J: TRBJ1-1
V: TRBV5-5
CDR3: ASSSSGTVDTEAF